These 15 T cell receptor beta chains originate from one sample sequenced in a study of cytomegalovirus exposure and HLA in healthy donors. PCR involved 60 Vbeta and 13 Jbeta primers. Some clones are missing from TCRdb's copy, which holds only in-frame ones; the method was immunoSEQ multiplex PCR. The sample contains approximately 100,000 clones, less than 85% of which appear only once. The sequenced sample was PBMCs. The receptors shown here come from a man aged 55-75 years in good health and CMV-seronegative.

The V and J genes are TRBV5-1 and TRBJ2-3; 8 positions agree with TRBD1. The germline V gene encodes CDR1 SGHRS and CDR2 YFSETQ. This CDR3 is built from 16 residues. Unmatched junction bases numbered 13, after V lost 4 bases and J lost 6 bases. DNA for the CDR3: TGCGCCAGCAGCATTCCCCTGACAGGGGTCCAGGATACGCAGTATTTT. Protein product: CASSIPLTGVQDTQYF. The entire variable domain, with the rest obtained from reference TRBV5-1 and TRBJ2-3, is as follows: KAGVTQTPRYLIKTRGQQVTLSCSPISGHRSVSWYQQTPGQGLQFLFEYFSETQRNKGNFPGRFSGRQFSNSRSEMNVSTLELGDSALYLCASSIPLTGVQDTQYFGPGTRLTVL.

This chain links TRBV7-2 with TRBJ1-5, with no clear D. CDR1 is SGHTA, CDR2 FQGNSA, per germline. The CDR3 extends over 14 amino acids. Trimming took 5 bases from V and 7 from J, leaving 15 bases between them. The CDR3 nucleotides read TGTGCCAGCAGCCCATACCCTGACGGGCAGCCCCAGCATTTT. This sequence encodes CASSPYPDGQPQHF.

The chain couples TRBV19 to TRBJ1-2; D is uncertain. The V gene's germline CDR1 is LNHDA and CDR2 SQIVND (reference sequence). The CDR3 length is 12 residues. With 6 bases removed from V and 8 bases from J, the gap between germline ends came to 13 bases. The DNA of the CDR3 is TGTGCCAGTAGCCGGAGGGCGGGCGGCTACACCTTC. Translated: CASSRRAGGYTF.

This chain connects TRBV18 to TRBJ2-5; 7 bases align to TRBD1. The CDR3 length is 14 residues. The trim removed 2 bases at V and 5 bases at J, leaving 5 bases unmatched. Germline V gene sequence: CDR1 KGHSH, CDR2 LQKENI. The CDR3 region has the DNA TGTGCCAGCTCACCAGAGGGGGCCGGGGAGACCCAGTACTTC. The encoded protein is CASSPEGAGETQYF. The whole variable domain, filled in from reference TRBV18 and TRBJ2-5, reads NAGVMQNPRHLVRRRGQEARLRCSPMKGHSHVYWYRQLPEEGLKFMVYLQKENIIDESGMPKERFSAEFPKEGPSILRIQQVVRGDSAAYFCASSPEGAGETQYFGPGTRLLVL.

The V and J genes are TRBV5-8 and TRBJ2-7, with D perhaps TRBD2 (6 bases). Germline CDR1 and CDR2: SGHTS and YDEGEE. This CDR3 has 15 amino acids. V shed 4 bases and J shed 4 bases, with 18 bases lying between them. CDR3 DNA: TGTGCCAGCAGCCCGTGGGCGGGGAGAACTTACGAGCAGTACTTC. Its protein is CASSPWAGRTYEQYF.

This clone was found once. The chain uses TRBV19 and TRBJ2-3, with TRBD2 as a possible D gene (6 bases). The CDR3 has 14 residues. V was pared by 3 bases and J by 6 bases, with 13 bases between. Germline loops: CDR1 LNHDA, CDR2 SQIVND (reference sequence). The CDR3 loop is CASSMGRFRDTQYF. The CDR3 DNA follows: TGTGCCAGTAGTATGGGGAGGTTCAGGGATACGCAGTATTTT.

The chain joins TRBV6-1 to TRBJ2-7, with no clear D. CDR1 MNHNS and CDR2 SASEGT come from the germline V gene. V was shortened by 6 bases and J by 3 bases, with 12 bases between the two germline ends. This CDR3 comprises 13 residues. Here the CDR3 reads CASRAPIVYEQYF. The CDR3 DNA reads TGTGCCAGCAGAGCACCAATAGTCTACGAGCAGTACTTC.

The chain carries TRBV19 and TRBJ2-5; 11 positions match TRBD2. V lost 4 bases, J lost 2 bases, and 6 bases stayed unmatched. CDR1 is LNHDA and CDR2 is SQIVND in the germline V gene (reference sequence). CDR3 length: 16 amino acids. The CDR3 DNA reads as TGTGCCAGTAGTACAACTAGCGGGGGCCCACAAGAGACCCAGTACTTC. Its protein is CASSTTSGGPQETQYF.

The J gene is TRBJ1-5, the V gene TRBV13; D ambiguous. This CDR3 has 16 residues. V was cut by 4 bases and J by 10 bases, with 23 bases left in between. Germline CDR1 and CDR2: PRHDT and FYEKMQ (reference sequence). CDR3: CASSYPEMGTRGPQHF. CDR3 nucleotide sequence: TGTGCCAGCAGCTACCCGGAAATGGGCACACGGGGTCCCCAGCATTTT.

This chain links TRBV29-1 with TRBJ2-2; the match to TRBD1 covers 7 bases. The ends lost 6 bases at V and 6 bases at J; junction bases unmatched: 10. This CDR3 region has 14 residues. In germline, CDR1 is SQVTM, CDR2 ANQGSEA. The CDR3 DNA follows: TGCAGCGTGGCCGCGACAGGGTTAGCCGGGGAGCTGTTTTTT. This gives the protein CSVAATGLAGELFF.

To note about this clone: Different DNA sequences within this sample yield the same CDR3. V is TRBV19 and J is TRBJ1-5; possibly TRBD1 for D (5 bases). V shed 0 bases and J shed 6 bases, with 6 bases lying between them. Per the germline V gene, CDR1 is LNHDA and CDR2 is SQIVND (reference sequence). The CDR3 runs to 13 residues. DNA for the CDR3: TGTGCCAGTAGTATAGAGGGGGGTCAGCCCCAGCATTTT. As protein: CASSIEGGQPQHF.

This rearrangement joins TRBV29-1 to TRBJ1-1, with TRBD1 identical over 7 bases. Germline trimming cut 5 bases from V and 1 base from J; bases unmatched to any gene: 4. Germline loops: CDR1 SQVTM, CDR2 ANQGSEA. This CDR3 region has 13 residues. The CDR3 protein is CSVTGQTNTEAFF. The DNA of the CDR3 is TGCAGCGTTACGGGACAGACGAACACTGAAGCTTTCTTT. The full variable domain, rest sourced from reference TRBV29-1 and TRBJ1-1, is SAVISQKPSRDICQRGTSLTIQCQVDSQVTMMFWYRQQPGQSLTLIATANQGSEATYESGFVIDKFPISRPNLTFSTLTVSNMSPEDSSIYLCSVTGQTNTEAFFGQGTRLTVV.

The chain employs TRBV5-4 and TRBJ2-2, with D tentatively TRBD2 (5 bases). Germline V gene lookup returns CDR1 SGHNT and CDR2 YYREEE (reference sequence). Trimming left V 9 bases short and J 1 base short, with 19 bases between. This CDR3 comprises 16 residues. CDR3 DNA sequence: TGTGCCACCCAAGGAACGACCGGGAAGAACACCGGGGAGCTGTTTTTT. Protein sequence: CATQGTTGKNTGELFF.

This clone has only one observation. Mismatch with germline at one junction end may stem from a read error. The chain carries TRBV2 and TRBJ1-5, with 9 bases lining up with TRBD1. The CDR3 runs 14 residues. The germline CDR1 and CDR2 sequences are SNHLY and FYNNEI. The CDR3 is CASRGGQGRQPQQF. CDR3 bases: TGTGCCAGCAGGGGGGGACAGGGCCGGCAGCCCCAGCAGTTT.

This CDR3 reads CASSRDRSYNEQFF. The CDR3 region has the DNA TGTGCCAGCAGTCGGGACAGGTCCTACAATGAGCAGTTCTTC. The chain combines TRBV2 with TRBJ2-1; 8 bases fit TRBD1. The CDR3 contains 14 residues. Germline V CDR1 and CDR2: SNHLY, FYNNEI. V dropped 5 bases and J dropped 1; count of bases not matched to a gene: 1.